This is a list of T cell receptor beta chains from one sample in a study of blood T cell repertoires in COVID-19. Using immunoSEQ multiplex PCR, the repertoire was profiled, and TCRdb retains in-frame clones only, with some absent. Among roughly 410,000 clones, approximately 90% were seen once, and the ten largest hold roughly 1.6%. Sample: peripheral blood. The receptors stem from a woman aged 40 to 50 with COVID-19, enrolled during active disease. Each CDR3 is given with its conserved first and last residue. A D gene is named only where the DNA matches it firmly. Expanded clones get a size class; other rows say once, few or many, or leave the size out.

v_call: TRBV19
d_call: TRBD1
j_call: TRBJ1-3
clone_size: few
cdr3_aa: CASSNLRGLTGNTIYF
cdr3_nt: TGTGCCAGTAGTAACCTCAGGGGGCTGACTGGAAACACCATATATTTT

v_call: TRBV13
d_call: .
j_call: TRBJ1-1
clone_size: .
cdr3_aa: CASRSYVGRVGTYTEAFF
cdr3_nt: TGTGCCAGCCGTTCTTACGTGGGCAGGGTCGGAACCTACACTGAAGCTTTCTTT

v_call: TRBV30
d_call: .
j_call: TRBJ1-2
clone_size: .
cdr3_aa: CAWSKKQGNYGYTF
cdr3_nt: TGTGCCTGGAGTAAAAAACAGGGCAACTATGGCTACACCTTC

v_call: TRBV5-6
d_call: TRBD1
j_call: TRBJ1-5
clone_size: .
cdr3_aa: CASSAWDRGNQPQHF
cdr3_nt: TGTGCCAGCAGCGCCTGGGACAGGGGCAATCAGCCCCAGCATTTT

v_call: TRBV30
d_call: TRBD2
j_call: TRBJ2-5
clone_size: .
cdr3_aa: CAWTLLAGGETQYF
cdr3_nt: TGTGCCTGGACCTTACTAGCGGGGGGAGAGACCCAGTACTTC

v_call: TRBV4-3
d_call: .
j_call: TRBJ1-2
clone_size: .
cdr3_aa: CASSQDRYGGPYGYTF
cdr3_nt: TGCGCCAGCAGCCAAGATAGGTATGGGGGCCCTTACGGCTACACCTTC

v_call: TRBV2
d_call: .
j_call: TRBJ1-2
clone_size: once
cdr3_aa: CASSEASRAIGGYTF
cdr3_nt: TGTGCCAGCAGTGAAGCGTCGAGGGCCATCGGTGGCTACACCTTC

v_call: TRBV7-2
d_call: TRBD1
j_call: TRBJ2-5
clone_size: .
cdr3_aa: CASSPPGQGRETQYF
cdr3_nt: TGTGCCAGCAGCCCTCCGGGACAGGGGAGAGAGACCCAGTACTTC

v_call: TRBV19
d_call: .
j_call: TRBJ1-1
clone_size: .
cdr3_aa: CASSGGTEAFF
cdr3_nt: TGTGCCAGTAGTGGAGGGACTGAAGCTTTCTTT

v_call: TRBV9
d_call: TRBD2
j_call: TRBJ2-3
clone_size: few
cdr3_aa: CASSAHGGVTDTQYF
cdr3_nt: TGTGCCAGCAGCGCCCATGGGGGGGTTACAGATACGCAGTATTTT

v_call: TRBV11-2
d_call: TRBD1
j_call: TRBJ2-2
clone_size: .
cdr3_aa: CASIKRGLGTGELFF
cdr3_nt: TGTGCCAGCATCAAAAGGGGGCTGGGAACCGGGGAGCTGTTTTTT

v_call: TRBV5-1
d_call: .
j_call: TRBJ1-1
clone_size: .
cdr3_aa: CASSPRQVMNTEAFF
cdr3_nt: TGCGCCAGCAGCCCGCGACAGGTCATGAACACTGAAGCTTTCTTT

v_call: TRBV30
d_call: TRBD2
j_call: TRBJ2-1
clone_size: .
cdr3_aa: CAWGISGGYNEQFF
cdr3_nt: TGTGCCTGGGGGATCTCGGGGGGGTACAATGAGCAGTTCTTC

v_call: TRBV2
d_call: TRBD1
j_call: TRBJ1-5
clone_size: .
cdr3_aa: CASSELGQGLGSNQPQHF
cdr3_nt: TGTGCCAGCAGTGAACTGGGACAGGGATTGGGAAGCAATCAGCCCCAGCATTTT

v_call: TRBV4-3
d_call: .
j_call: TRBJ2-2
clone_size: .
cdr3_aa: CASSQEIANLVTGELFF
cdr3_nt: TGCGCCAGCAGCCAAGAGATTGCGAATCTGGTGACCGGGGAGCTGTTTTTT

v_call: TRBV5-6
d_call: .
j_call: TRBJ2-7
clone_size: .
cdr3_aa: CASSPSIRGLKVEQYF
cdr3_nt: TGTGCCAGCAGCCCCTCCATCCGGGGACTCAAAGTCGAGCAGTACTTC

v_call: TRBV7-9
d_call: .
j_call: TRBJ2-7
clone_size: .
cdr3_aa: CASSIGQYYEQYF
cdr3_nt: TGTGCCAGCAGTATTGGACAGTACTACGAGCAGTACTTC

v_call: TRBV7-2
d_call: TRBD1
j_call: TRBJ1-2
clone_size: .
cdr3_aa: CASSSGTGGGQRGYTF
cdr3_nt: TGTGCCAGCAGCTCCGGGACAGGGGGCGGACAACGTGGCTACACCTTC

v_call: TRBV5-8
d_call: .
j_call: TRBJ1-4
clone_size: .
cdr3_aa: CASSLPPTEATNEKLFF
cdr3_nt: TGTGCCAGCAGCTTGCCCCCAACCGAGGCAACTAATGAAAAACTGTTTTTT

v_call: TRBV2
d_call: TRBD1
j_call: TRBJ1-5
clone_size: .
cdr3_aa: CASRPTGQGGNQPQHF
cdr3_nt: TGTGCCAGCAGACCTACAGGACAGGGGGGAAATCAGCCCCAGCATTTT

v_call: TRBV4-3
d_call: TRBD1
j_call: TRBJ2-6
clone_size: .
cdr3_aa: CASSQDAGGIPGANVLTF
cdr3_nt: TGCGCCAGCAGCCAAGATGCAGGGGGCATTCCTGGGGCCAACGTCCTGACTTTC

v_call: TRBV4-2
d_call: .
j_call: TRBJ1-4
clone_size: .
cdr3_aa: CASSQAGVGEKLFF
cdr3_nt: TGTGCCAGCAGCCAAGCGGGGGTAGGTGAAAAACTGTTTTTT

v_call: TRBV5-1
d_call: TRBD1
j_call: TRBJ2-2
clone_size: once
cdr3_aa: CASSLAGAGGAYWAGELFF
cdr3_nt: TGCGCCAGCAGCTTGGCTGGGGCAGGGGGCGCGTATTGGGCCGGGGAGCTGTTTTTT

v_call: TRBV4-1
d_call: .
j_call: TRBJ2-4
clone_size: .
cdr3_aa: CASSQIGGVNIQYF
cdr3_nt: TGCGCCAGCAGCCAAATAGGGGGTGTGAACATTCAGTACTTC

v_call: TRBV18
d_call: TRBD1
j_call: TRBJ2-1
clone_size: .
cdr3_aa: CASSPPGQSYNEQFF
cdr3_nt: TGTGCCAGCTCACCACCGGGACAGTCCTACAATGAGCAGTTCTTC

v_call: TRBV15
d_call: TRBD2
j_call: TRBJ2-7
clone_size: .
cdr3_aa: CATSLSGSAYEQYF
cdr3_nt: TGTGCCACCAGCCTTAGCGGGAGTGCCTACGAGCAGTACTTC

v_call: TRBV29-1
d_call: TRBD1
j_call: TRBJ1-1
clone_size: .
cdr3_aa: CSGTKGAWDTEAFF
cdr3_nt: TGCAGCGGGACGAAGGGGGCGTGGGACACTGAAGCTTTCTTT

v_call: TRBV28
d_call: .
j_call: TRBJ1-3
clone_size: few
cdr3_aa: CASIALGSGNTIYF
cdr3_nt: TGTGCCAGCATCGCCCTGGGGAGCGGAAACACCATATATTTT

v_call: TRBV2
d_call: .
j_call: TRBJ1-5
clone_size: .
cdr3_aa: CASSDRWGHQPQHF
cdr3_nt: TGTGCCAGCAGTGATCGGTGGGGGCATCAGCCCCAGCATTTT

v_call: TRBV6-5
d_call: .
j_call: TRBJ1-2
clone_size: .
cdr3_aa: CASKTDLNYGYTF
cdr3_nt: TGTGCCAGTAAGACAGACCTTAACTATGGCTACACCTTC

v_call: TRBV3-1/TRBV3-2
d_call: .
j_call: TRBJ2-3
clone_size: .
cdr3_aa: CASSQEWSAGNADTQYF
cdr3_nt: TGTGCCAGCAGCCAAGAATGGTCGGCGGGAAATGCAGATACGCAGTATTTT

v_call: TRBV9
d_call: .
j_call: TRBJ2-1
clone_size: .
cdr3_aa: CASSVSYSRNEQFF
cdr3_nt: TGTGCCAGCAGCGTAAGCTACTCTAGGAATGAGCAGTTCTTC

v_call: TRBV12-5
d_call: .
j_call: TRBJ2-3
clone_size: .
cdr3_aa: CASGLDSPTDTQYF
cdr3_nt: TGTGCTAGTGGTTTGGACAGCCCCACAGATACGCAGTATTTT

v_call: TRBV28
d_call: .
j_call: TRBJ1-2
clone_size: .
cdr3_aa: CASSFMAGFGNYGYTF
cdr3_nt: TGTGCCAGCAGTTTTATGGCAGGCTTCGGTAACTATGGCTACACCTTC

v_call: TRBV28
d_call: .
j_call: TRBJ2-7
clone_size: .
cdr3_aa: CASTKQGVAYEQYF
cdr3_nt: TGTGCCAGCACCAAACAGGGAGTCGCCTACGAGCAGTACTTC

v_call: TRBV19
d_call: .
j_call: TRBJ1-6
clone_size: .
cdr3_aa: CASNRVNSPLHF
cdr3_nt: TGTGCCAGTAACAGGGTTAATTCACCCCTCCACTTT

v_call: TRBV6-2/TRBV6-3
d_call: .
j_call: TRBJ1-1
clone_size: .
cdr3_aa: CASSYERGSTEAFF
cdr3_nt: TGTGCCAGCAGTTACGAACGGGGAAGCACTGAAGCTTTCTTT

v_call: TRBV29-1
d_call: .
j_call: TRBJ1-4
clone_size: .
cdr3_aa: CSVMGAFNEKLFF
cdr3_nt: TGCAGCGTTATGGGGGCATTTAATGAAAAACTGTTTTTT

v_call: TRBV28
d_call: TRBD1
j_call: TRBJ1-5
clone_size: .
cdr3_aa: CASSLWDRGQNQPQHF
cdr3_nt: TGTGCCAGCAGTTTATGGGACAGGGGGCAAAATCAGCCCCAGCATTTT

v_call: TRBV7-8
d_call: .
j_call: TRBJ1-1
clone_size: .
cdr3_aa: CASSLEAGLNTEAFF
cdr3_nt: TGTGCCAGCAGCTTAGAGGCGGGGCTGAACACTGAAGCTTTCTTT

v_call: TRBV7-9
d_call: TRBD1
j_call: TRBJ1-2
clone_size: .
cdr3_aa: CASSVKGAVYGYTF
cdr3_nt: TGTGCCAGCAGCGTCAAGGGGGCGGTCTATGGCTACACCTTC

v_call: TRBV19
d_call: .
j_call: TRBJ2-1
clone_size: .
cdr3_aa: CASSIPKMPSVSNEQFF
cdr3_nt: TGTGCCAGTAGTATTCCAAAGATGCCCTCGGTTTCCAATGAGCAGTTCTTC

v_call: TRBV7-2
d_call: .
j_call: TRBJ1-5
clone_size: .
cdr3_aa: CASSLNSPYYSNQPQHF
cdr3_nt: TGTGCCAGCAGCTTAAACAGCCCTTATTATAGCAATCAGCCCCAGCATTTT

v_call: TRBV18
d_call: TRBD1
j_call: TRBJ2-1
clone_size: .
cdr3_aa: CASSKAQGDNEQFF
cdr3_nt: TGTGCCAGCTCAAAGGCACAGGGGGACAATGAGCAGTTCTTC

v_call: TRBV10-3
d_call: .
j_call: TRBJ2-5
clone_size: .
cdr3_aa: CAISEERDVKTQYF
cdr3_nt: TGTGCCATCAGTGAGGAGAGGGATGTGAAGACCCAGTACTTC